The 14 T cell receptor beta chains presented below share a single source sample, sequenced in a study of shared clonotypes between healthy human individuals. The data were produced by immunoSEQ multiplex PCR, yet TCRdb's version contains in-frame clones alone and is incomplete. This sample yields a few million clones, of which approximately 94% are seen a single time; 0.1% to 0.15% belongs to the top ten. The sequenced sample consisted of naive CD4+ T cells sorted from blood. Indicated subset: CD45RA+ positively selected. The receptors originated from a man between 18 and 35 years old in good health.

J is TRBJ1-5 and V is TRBV14; maybe TRBD1 (5 bases). The V end was cut by 0 bases, the J end by 1 base, with 16 bases between. This CDR3 comprises 18 residues. The germline V gene encodes CDR1 SGHDN and CDR2 FVKESK. CDR3 amino acids: CASSQEGQGGASNQPQHF. In DNA, the CDR3 is TGTGCCAGCAGCCAAGAAGGGCAGGGAGGCGCGAGCAATCAGCCCCAGCATTTT. The variable domain in full, with the rest retrieved from reference TRBV14 and TRBJ1-5, is EAGVTQFPSHSVIEKGQTVTLRCDPISGHDNLYWYRRVMGKEIKFLLHFVKESKQDESGMPNNRFLAERTGGTYSTLKVQPAELEDSGVYFCASSQEGQGGASNQPQHFGDGTRLSIL.

This sequence joins TRBV30 and TRBJ1-1, with D hard to call. Germline V gene data show CDR1 as GTSNPN and CDR2 as SVGIG (reference sequence). V was cut by 5 bases and J by 0 bases, with 25 bases left in between. The CDR3 length is 18 residues. The CDR3 spells CAWDVGRTSSPMNTEAFF. The CDR3 DNA reads as TGTGCCTGGGATGTAGGACGGACCTCCTCCCCCATGAACACTGAAGCTTTCTTT.

The chain combines TRBV6-6 with TRBJ2-1; D unresolved. Per the germline V gene, CDR1 is MNHNY and CDR2 is SVGAGI (reference sequence). This CDR3 has 14 residues. Trimming removed 0 bases from V and 5 bases from J, with 8 bases in between. The CDR3 DNA is TGTGCCAGCAGTTACTCGGGCCAAGACAATGAGCAGTTCTTC. Amino acid sequence: CASSYSGQDNEQFF.

The chain is built from TRBV5-1 and TRBJ1-5; 8 nucleotides line up with TRBD1. The CDR3 contains 14 residues. Germline V gene lookup returns CDR1 SGHRS and CDR2 YFSETQ. The V and J ends lost 6 bases and 2 bases, in that order; junction bases with no gene match: 4. CDR3 in DNA: TGCGCCAGCAAGGAGACAGGGGGCAATCAGCCCCAGCATTTT. Encoded protein: CASKETGGNQPQHF.

The chain employs TRBV10-3 and TRBJ1-1; tentative D call: TRBD1 (5 bases). CDR1 ENHRY and CDR2 SYGVKD come from the germline V gene. The V gene lost 3 bases and the J gene lost 0 bases, with 17 bases spanning the gap. CDR3 length: 17 amino acids. The CDR3 spells CAISDYSSGTLNTEAFF. The CDR3 DNA reads as TGTGCCATCAGTGATTACTCCTCCGGGACCCTGAACACTGAAGCTTTCTTT.

J is TRBJ1-6 and V is TRBV5-6; no definite D call. Looked up from germline, CDR1 is SGHDT and CDR2 is YYEEEE. Trimming removed 4 bases from V and 8 bases from J, with 10 bases in between. The CDR3 length is 13 residues. CDR3 nucleotides: TGTGCCAGCAGCCCGGACGGCTATTCACCCCTCCACTTT. The encoded protein is CASSPDGYSPLHF. The variable domain in full, with the rest retrieved from reference TRBV5-6 and TRBJ1-6, is DAGVTQSPTHLIKTRGQQVTLRCSPKSGHDTVSWYQQALGQGPQFIFQYYEEEERQRGNFPDRFSGHQFPNYSSELNVNALLLGDSALYLCASSPDGYSPLHFGNGTRLTVT.

The rearrangement links TRBV6-1 to TRBJ1-2; D gene uncertain. The length of the CDR3 is 14 residues. In germline, CDR1 is MNHNS, CDR2 SASEGT. V was cut by 5 bases and J by 1 base, with 11 bases left in between. The CDR3 coding sequence is TGTGCCAGCAGTCGATCCAAGGGTAACTATGGCTACACCTTC. This codes for CASSRSKGNYGYTF.

This CDR3 reads CAISEPERGRSHGYTF. CDR3 in DNA: TGTGCCATCAGTGAGCCGGAGAGGGGGCGCAGCCATGGCTACACCTTC. The chain uses TRBV10-3 and TRBJ1-2; 7 bases agree with TRBD1. This CDR3 is built from 16 residues. V shed 2 bases, J shed 6 bases, and the junction held 12 bases outside the gene matches. Germline V gene data show CDR1 as ENHRY and CDR2 as SYGVKD.

The chain recombines TRBV2 with TRBJ2-1; 8 bases agree with TRBD1. Germline assignment: CDR1 SNHLY and CDR2 FYNNEI. There are 13 residues in the CDR3. The J segment lost 4 bases and the V segment lost 11 bases, leaving 7 bases of the junction unmatched. The CDR3 loop reads CAARGDRYNEQFF. The CDR3 coding sequence is TGTGCCGCGAGGGGGGACAGGTACAATGAGCAGTTCTTC. The whole variable domain, filled in from reference TRBV2 and TRBJ2-1, reads EPEVTQTPSHQVTQMGQEVILRCVPISNHLYFYWYRQILGQKVEFLVSFYNNEISEKSEIFDDQFSVERPDGSNFTLKIRSTKLEDSAMYFCAARGDRYNEQFFGPGTRLTVL.

The chain has TRBV7-9 and TRBJ1-2; no clear D. Germline-derived CDR1 and CDR2 are SEHNR and FQNEAQ (reference sequence). The length of the CDR3 is 14 residues. Trimming removed 5 bases from V and 5 bases from J, with 15 bases in between. DNA of the CDR3: TGTGCCAGCAGCGTCCCGGCAGGAATATATGGCTACACCTTC. Its protein is CASSVPAGIYGYTF. Supplemented by reference TRBV7-9 and TRBJ1-2, the full variable domain reads DTGVSQNPRHKITKRGQNVTFRCDPISEHNRLYWYRQTLGQGPEFLTYFQNEAQLEKSRLLSDRFSAERPKGSFSTLEIQRTEQGDSAMYLCASSVPAGIYGYTFGSGTRLTVV.

The chain combines TRBV7-2 with TRBJ1-4, with D maybe TRBD1 (5 bases). The CDR3 spans 18 residues. CDR1 is SGHTA and CDR2 is FQGNSA in the germline V gene. Trimming stripped 4 bases from V and 3 bases from J, with 21 bases between. In nucleotides, the CDR3 is TGTGCCAGCAGCTCCCGACAGACCCTAGTAAATTCTAATGAAAAACTGTTTTTT. Amino acids: CASSSRQTLVNSNEKLFF.

The chain employs TRBV2 and TRBJ1-2; D not resolved. Trimming stripped 0 bases from V and 5 bases from J, with 13 bases between. Per germline, CDR1 SNHLY and CDR2 FYNNEI. This CDR3 region has 15 residues. The CDR3 here is CASSEASGSTYGYTF. The CDR3 DNA is TGTGCCAGCAGTGAAGCGTCGGGTAGCACATATGGCTACACCTTC.

The rearrangement links TRBV2 to TRBJ2-1, with 9 bases that match TRBD1. The CDR3 contains 14 residues. Germline V gene data show CDR1 as SNHLY and CDR2 as FYNNEI. V shed 7 bases, J shed 4 bases, and the junction held 5 bases outside the gene matches. The CDR3 DNA sequence: TGTGCCAGCAAAGGGACAGGGTTTTACAATGAGCAGTTCTTC. It encodes CASKGTGFYNEQFF.

The CDR3 here is CASNTRDEAFF. CDR3 nucleotides: TGTGCCAGCAACACTCGAGATGAAGCTTTCTTT. The chain joins TRBV28 to TRBJ1-1, with D uncertain. Looked up from germline, CDR1 is MDHEN and CDR2 is SYDVKM. CDR3 size: 11 residues. V lost 7 bases to trimming and J lost 7 bases, with 10 bases between them.